Each of the 20 T cell receptor beta chains below was sequenced from the same sample in a study of regulatory T cells in long-lasting Graves disease. CDR3-region Arm-PCR and iRepertoire HTBI primers produced the TCR beta libraries. TCRdb fed the multiplex PCR reads into MiXCR, producing one record per CDR3 protein. The sample has roughly 400,000 distinct CDR3 sequences; around 17% are singletons. As to time point: newly diagnosed GD, antithyroid drugs for less than 3 months. PBMCs provided the RNA from which the TCR library was made. The sample was also linked to a second study, of T cells in Graves' hyperthyroidism and ophthalmopathy.

The input for sequencing was peripheral blood mononuclear cells (PBMCs), taken at new diagnosis, from a patient treated with antithyroid drugs. The receptors shown here come from a woman under 30 with Graves disease.

This clonotype was detected a few times. The CDR3 here is CASSPLETGGTGELFF. The CDR3 DNA is TGTGCCAGCTCACCACTCGAGACAGGGGGCACCGGGGAGCTGTTTTTT. V gene TRBV18 combines with J gene TRBJ2-2; 9 bases fit TRBD1. Trimming cost V 1 base and J 4 bases; bases outside gene matches: 4. In germline, CDR1 is KGHSH, CDR2 LQKENI. The CDR3 contains 16 residues.

This clonotype was seen a handful of times. The rearrangement uses TRBV20-1 and TRBJ2-5; D is unresolved. CDR1 and CDR2 (germline): DFQATT, SNEGSKA (reference sequence). V was shortened by 6 bases and J by 1 base, with 15 bases between the two germline ends. The CDR3 runs 14 residues. This chain's CDR3 is CSARIPNGQETQYF. For the CDR3, the DNA is TGCAGTGCCAGAATTCCGAACGGCCAAGAGACCCAGTACTTC.

This clonotype was picked up many times. One end of the junction is discordant with germline, which a read error may explain. The chain has TRBV20-1 and TRBJ1-1; D unresolved. Germline CDR1 reads DFQATT; CDR2 reads SNEGSKA (reference sequence). The CDR3 is made up of 12 amino acids. CDR3 DNA: TGCAGTGCTAGAAGTCAGCCCCAGAAAATTCTCTTT. Its translation: CSARSQPQKILF.

The genes are TRBV7-2 and TRBJ2-3; D is unclear. V was clipped by 4 bases and J by 8 bases, with 10 bases between them. This CDR3 comprises 12 residues. Germline V gene lookup returns CDR1 SGHTA and CDR2 FQGNSA. The CDR3 coding sequence is TGTGCCAGCAGCTGGGTTCGGAGTACGCAGTATTTT. Amino acid sequence: CASSWVRSTQYF. The whole variable domain, remainder taken from reference TRBV7-2 and TRBJ2-3, is GAGVSQSPSNKVTEKGKDVELRCDPISGHTALYWYRQSLGQGLEFLIYFQGNSAPDKSGLPSDRFSAERTGGSVSTLTIQRTQQEDSAVYLCASSWVRSTQYFGPGTRLTVL.

The chain joins TRBV15 to TRBJ2-2; 8 bases match TRBD2. The CDR3 runs to 14 residues. V lost 3 bases to trimming and J lost 4 bases; unmatched junction nucleotides: 1. From germline, CDR1 is LNHNV and CDR2 YYDKDF (reference sequence). The CDR3: CATSSGRATGELFF. The CDR3 DNA sequence: TGTGCCACCAGCAGCGGGAGGGCCACCGGGGAGCTGTTTTTT.

This clonotype was observed at least ten times. The chain recombines TRBV6-1 with TRBJ2-3; maybe TRBD2 (5 bases). Germline-derived CDR1 and CDR2 are MNHNS and SASEGT. V was clipped by 0 bases and J by 5 bases, with 27 bases between them. This CDR3 has 20 residues. CDR3 protein: CASSEATWELLVLQEDTQYF. For the CDR3, the DNA is TGTGCCAGCAGTGAAGCCACTTGGGAACTACTAGTGCTCCAGGAAGATACGCAGTATTTT.

The J gene is TRBJ2-1, the V gene TRBV7-2; TRBD2 matches 14 bases. The J segment lost 9 bases and the V segment lost 5 bases, leaving 6 bases of the junction unmatched. Germline V gene sequence: CDR1 SGHTA, CDR2 FQGNSA. The CDR3 has 15 residues. CDR3: CASSQTSGRGLEQFF. The CDR3 nucleotides are TGTGCCAGCAGCCAGACTAGCGGGAGGGGTCTTGAGCAGTTCTTC.

The chain combines TRBV3-1 with TRBJ1-1; D not certain. Deletions cut 0 bases from V and 10 bases from J, with 12 bases between. CDR1 is LGHDT, CDR2 YNNKEL, per germline (reference sequence). The CDR3 runs 13 residues. CDR3 nucleotide sequence: TGTGCCAGCAGCCAAGATCTGGGGTATGCAGCTTTCTTT. Protein sequence: CASSQDLGYAAFF.

This clonotype was recorded a few times. The V call is TRBV5-1, the J call TRBJ1-1, with D maybe TRBD1 (5 bases). CDR1 is SGHRS, CDR2 YFSETQ, per germline. This CDR3 is 15 amino acids long. Trimming left V 4 bases short and J 1 base short, with 14 bases between. CDR3 sequence reads: CASSPQVFGNTEAFF. CDR3 bases: TGCGCCAGCAGCCCACAGGTATTTGGGAACACTGAAGCTTTCTTT. The full variable domain, its missing parts supplied by reference TRBV5-1 and TRBJ1-1, is KAGVTQTPRYLIKTRGQQVTLSCSPISGHRSVSWYQQTPGQGLQFLFEYFSETQRNKGNFPGRFSGRQFSNSRSEMNVSTLELGDSALYLCASSPQVFGNTEAFFGQGTRLTVV.

The chain has TRBV29-1 and TRBJ2-7, with TRBD1 matching 11 bases. The CDR3 is 14 amino acids. Germline V lookup: CDR1 SQVTM, CDR2 ANQGSEA. V lost 6 bases and J lost 1; bases outside the gene matches: 5. This chain's CDR3 is CSVYGTGGSYEQYF. CDR3 nucleotides: TGCAGCGTCTACGGGACAGGGGGGTCCTACGAGCAGTACTTC.

The chain uses TRBV12-3 or TRBV12-4 and TRBJ2-5, with 7 bases matching TRBD2. V lost 5 bases to trimming and J lost 5 bases; unmatched junction nucleotides: 11. This CDR3 is 15 amino acids long. The CDR3 nucleotides read TGTGCCAGCAGTCGCCTGCGCGGGAGTGCCGAGACCCAGTACTTC. It specifies CASSRLRGSAETQYF.

The rearrangement uses TRBV20-1 and TRBJ1-2; D is uncertain. Germline V lookup: CDR1 DFQATT, CDR2 SNEGSKA (reference sequence). The CDR3 spans 12 residues. The V end lost 4 bases, the J end lost 1 base, and 7 bases lay between the germline ends. The CDR3 spells CSATAYNYGYTF. The CDR3 DNA sequence: TGCAGTGCTACAGCGTATAACTATGGCTACACCTTC.

This clonotype was found a few times. This rearrangement joins TRBV6-5 to TRBJ2-1; TRBD2 might be the D (5 bases). The germline V gene encodes CDR1 MNHEY and CDR2 SVGAGI. Trimming left V 2 bases short and J 6 bases short, with 14 bases between. The CDR3 spans 15 residues. This CDR3 reads CASSYDIQGSNEQFF. Written as DNA, the CDR3 is TGTGCCAGCAGTTACGACATTCAAGGGAGCAATGAGCAGTTCTTC.

The V call is TRBV7-2, the J call TRBJ1-5; D is perhaps TRBD1 (6 bases). The CDR3 contains 16 residues. From germline, CDR1 is SGHTA and CDR2 FQGNSA. Trimming took off 1 base at V and 7 bases at J, with 17 bases between the two ends. The CDR3: CASSLVSGQGLQPQHF. DNA of the CDR3: TGTGCCAGCAGCTTAGTATCCGGGCAGGGGCTACAGCCCCAGCATTTT.

The chain is built from TRBV4-1 and TRBJ1-1, with 7 bases identical to TRBD1. Germline-derived CDR1 and CDR2 are MGHRA and YSYEKL. This CDR3 comprises 16 residues. V shed 3 bases, J shed 0 bases, and the junction held 7 bases outside the gene matches. CDR3 DNA sequence: TGCGCCAGCAGCCAGCAAGAGGGGGCTTTGAACACTGAAGCTTTCTTT. This gives the protein CASSQQEGALNTEAFF.

This clonotype has just a few counts. The chain joins TRBV6-2 or TRBV6-3 to TRBJ1-2, with D perhaps TRBD1 (5 bases). Germline values: CDR1 MNHEY, CDR2 SVGEGT. The CDR3 has 14 residues. V was pared by 4 bases and J by 4 bases, with 13 bases between. CDR3 region: CASSFNRGVYGYTF. The CDR3 DNA reads TGTGCCAGCAGTTTTAACCGGGGCGTCTATGGCTACACCTTC.

The gene calls are TRBV19 and TRBJ2-7, with 10 bases fitting TRBD2. V lost 3 bases to trimming and J lost 3 bases; unmatched junction nucleotides: 8. The CDR3 sequence is 16 residues long. Germline lookup yields CDR1 LNHDA and CDR2 SQIVND (reference sequence). The CDR3 nucleotides read TGTGCCAGTAGTATTGTAGCGGGAGGTTTGGACTACGAGCAGTACTTC. Its translation is CASSIVAGGLDYEQYF.

The V call is TRBV10-3, the J call TRBJ2-2; the D is unclear. Germline lookup yields CDR1 ENHRY and CDR2 SYGVKD. This CDR3 has 18 amino acids. Between the trimmed V and J ends, which lost 0 bases and 2 bases, there was a span of 16 bases. For the CDR3, the DNA is TGTGCCATCAGTGAGTCTGGCACCGCCGCAAAAAACACCGGGGAGCTGTTTTTT. It codes for CAISESGTAAKNTGELFF.

This clonotype was picked up a small number of times. The rearrangement joins TRBV20-1 to TRBJ2-3; 12 bases match TRBD2. CDR3 length equals 16 residues. With 6 bases clipped from V and 3 bases from J, the junction kept 10 bases outside the gene matches. CDR1 and CDR2 from the germline V gene are DFQATT and SNEGSKA (reference sequence). The CDR3 region is CSADQTSGSVTDTQYF. The CDR3 nucleotides are TGCAGTGCGGATCAGACTAGCGGGAGTGTAACAGATACGCAGTATTTT.

This clonotype has at least ten counts. The CDR3 DNA is TGTGCCAGCAGCCCCACACGCGGGACTAGCGGGAGTTACATTCAGTACTTC. Protein: CASSPTRGTSGSYIQYF. V is TRBV11-3 and J is TRBJ2-4; 14 bases align to TRBD2. V was pared by 5 bases and J by 8 bases, with 11 bases of the junction left unmatched. Germline V lookup: CDR1 SGHNT, CDR2 YENEEA. CDR3 length equals 17 residues.